These T cell receptor beta chains were read from a single sample in a study of shared clonotypes between healthy human individuals. Method: immunoSEQ multiplex PCR; TCRdb's copy keeps in-frame clones and lacks some. The table shows around 750,000 clones, with about 74% occurring only once. The sample comprised memory CD4+ T cells sorted from blood. Receptors originate from a woman under 40 in good health. Each CDR3 is given with its conserved first and last residue. The D gene is left open where the match is weak. Not every row has a clone size; where given, it reads once, few, many or a size class.

-	TRBV6-6	-	TRBJ2-4	CASSPGESISKNIQYF	TGTGCCAGCAGCCCTGGGGAGTCTATTAGCAAAAACATTCAGTACTTC
-	TRBV30	-	TRBJ1-5	CAWSNGRGSGPQHF	TGTGCCTGGAGCAATGGACGGGGAAGTGGGCCCCAGCATTTT
-	TRBV5-1	-	TRBJ1-1	CASAGAPNTEAFF	TGCGCCAGTGCAGGGGCGCCGAACACTGAAGCTTTCTTT
-	TRBV7-2	TRBD2	TRBJ2-7	CASSTTPTTSGSEQYF	TGTGCCAGCAGCACAACGCCGACTACTAGCGGGAGTGAGCAGTACTTC
-	TRBV29-1	-	TRBJ1-6	CSVKAQADSPLHF	TGCAGCGTCAAGGCTCAGGCGGATTCACCCCTCCACTTT
-	TRBV19	-	TRBJ1-2	CASKGEVGFYGYTF	TGTGCCAGTAAGGGGGAGGTCGGTTTTTATGGCTACACCTTC
-	TRBV5-1	-	TRBJ2-5	CASSLIIGAEETQYF	TGCGCCAGCAGCTTGATTATAGGGGCTGAAGAGACCCAGTACTTC
-	TRBV11-1	-	TRBJ2-7	CASSLAGPLDEQYF	TGTGCCAGCAGCTTAGCGGGGCCTTTGGACGAGCAGTACTTC
-	TRBV18	-	TRBJ1-4	CASSPYVTGAEKLFF	TGTGCCAGCTCACCATACGTAACGGGGGCCGAAAAACTGTTTTTT
-	TRBV28	TRBD1	TRBJ1-1	CATSDRVNTEAFF	TGTGCCACCTCGGACAGGGTGAACACTGAAGCTTTCTTT
-	TRBV6-6	-	TRBJ1-1	CASSYQGTTEAFF	TGTGCCAGCAGTTACCAGGGAACGACTGAAGCTTTCTTT
-	TRBV27	TRBD2	TRBJ2-4	CASSGLAGGPENIQYF	TGTGCCAGCAGCGGACTAGCGGGAGGGCCGGAAAACATTCAGTACTTC
-	TRBV21-1	-	TRBJ1-2	CASSPPDRWNYGYTF	TGTGCCAGCAGCCCCCCGGACAGGTGGAACTATGGCTACACCTTC
-	TRBV6-1	-	TRBJ2-7	CASSEAQGSYEQYF	TGTGCCAGCAGTGAAGCGCAGGGCTCCTACGAGCAGTACTTC
-	TRBV4-1	TRBD2	TRBJ2-2	CASSPPAGTNTGELFF	TGCGCCAGCAGCCCTCCAGCGGGAACGAACACCGGGGAGCTGTTTTTT
-	TRBV28	-	TRBJ2-2	CASSPGLVNTGELFF	TGTGCCAGCAGCCCAGGACTGGTTAACACCGGGGAGCTGTTTTTT
few	TRBV6-6	-	TRBJ2-7	CASGRDSRPGEQYF	TGTGCCAGCGGGCGGGACTCACGCCCTGGCGAGCAGTACTTC
once	TRBV12-5	-	TRBJ2-1	CASGLSRVGGSYNEQFF	TGTGCTAGTGGTTTGTCCCGTGTCGGGGGCTCCTACAATGAGCAGTTCTTC
-	TRBV7-9	TRBD1	TRBJ1-2	CASSFTGGTTKGYTF	TGTGCCAGCAGCTTTACAGGGGGCACGACGAAAGGCTACACCTTC
few	TRBV19	TRBD1	TRBJ2-7	CASSIGTGPSVEQYF	TGTGCCAGTAGTATCGGGACAGGACCTTCCGTCGAGCAGTACTTC
-	TRBV27	TRBD1	TRBJ1-4	CASSNRGREKLFF	TGTGCCAGCAGCAACAGGGGGCGTGAAAAACTGTTTTTT
-	TRBV5-5	-	TRBJ1-5	CASSLGTAKGPQHF	TGTGCCAGCAGCTTAGGCACGGCCAAGGGGCCCCAGCATTTT
-	TRBV6-5	TRBD2	TRBJ2-7	CASSYLAGGDGEQYF	TGTGCCAGCAGTTACCTAGCGGGAGGCGACGGCGAGCAGTACTTC
-	TRBV19	-	TRBJ1-3	CASRGYSGNTIYF	TGTGCCTCCAGGGGATACTCTGGAAACACCATATATTTT
-	TRBV14	-	TRBJ2-7	CASSQVFESLVDYEQYF	TGTGCCAGCAGCCAAGTTTTTGAGTCCCTGGTAGACTACGAGCAGTACTTC
-	TRBV11-2	-	TRBJ2-7	CASSERRGFGSYEQYF	TGTGCCAGCAGCGAGCGCAGGGGTTTTGGCTCCTACGAGCAGTACTTC
once	TRBV5-6	-	TRBJ1-2	CASSLVGGTSGSGGYTF	TGTGCCAGCAGCTTGGTAGGAGGGACTTCCGGATCGGGCGGCTACACCTTC
-	TRBV7-9	TRBD1	TRBJ2-7	CASSLGGQGAYEQYF	TGTGCCAGCAGCTTAGGGGGACAGGGGGCCTACGAGCAGTACTTC
-	TRBV29-1	-	TRBJ2-2	CSVAEFANTGELFF	TGCAGCGTTGCCGAGTTCGCGAACACCGGGGAGCTGTTTTTT
few	TRBV19	-	TRBJ1-1	CASSIGALTAEAFF	TGTGCCAGTAGTATAGGTGCGTTAACCGCTGAAGCTTTCTTT
-	TRBV5-4	TRBD2	TRBJ2-3	CASSRGLAGVGTDTQYF	TGTGCCAGCAGCAGAGGACTAGCGGGAGTTGGCACAGATACGCAGTATTTT
-	TRBV7-2	-	TRBJ2-1	CASSFPGLKNNEQFF	TGTGCCAGCAGCTTTCCCGGACTAAAAAACAATGAGCAGTTCTTC
-	TRBV28	-	TRBJ2-6	CASRRGFSGANVLTF	TGTGCCAGCAGACGGGGGTTTTCTGGGGCCAACGTCCTGACTTTC